This entry is about one TCR beta chain. The CDR3 contains 14 residues. CDR1 is MDHEN, CDR2 SYDVKM, per germline. The V end lost 7 bases, the J end lost 4 bases, and 16 bases lay between the germline ends. This specimen belongs to a study of blood T cell repertoires in COVID-19. Assay: immunoSEQ multiplex PCR; the TCRdb copy retains only in-frame clones and omits some. The data show roughly 570,000 clones, roughly nine tenths seen once. The receptor's source is a woman in her fifties or sixties with COVID-19, enrolled during active disease. Material: peripheral blood. V usage is TRBV28 and J usage is TRBJ1-2; D perhaps matches TRBD1 (5 bases). CDR3 protein: CASTLGTDFYGYTF. CDR3 nucleotide sequence: TGTGCCAGCACCCTAGGGACTGACTTCTATGGCTACACCTTC.